Below are 18 T cell receptor beta chains sequenced from a single sample in a study of vaccination and CD4 T cells after COVID-19. The Oncomine TCR Beta short-read assay was what sequenced the DNA obtained from cultured CD4+ T cells. TCRdb re-analysed the PCR reads in MiXCR, keeping a single row per CDR3 protein. This sample has 4,000 to 5,000 distinct CDR3 sequences, with more than 60% found just once. Their antigens are not known. Documented treatment: roughly 10-day PBMC culture with coronavirus spike peptide pools or control peptides (ViraFEST assay). The collection of CD4+ T cells from the unexposed donor took place before the COVID-19 pandemic (2011-2018). The specimen sequenced was CD4+ T cells from blood, cultured in vitro. The origin of the receptors is a human donor in good health.

This chain joins TRBV20-1 and TRBJ1-5; D is possibly TRBD1 (5 bases). Germline assignment: CDR1 DFQATT and CDR2 SNEGSKA (reference sequence). The CDR3 spans 14 residues. Trimming cost V 3 bases and J 8 bases, with 17 bases left between them. For the CDR3, the DNA is TGCAGTGCTAGGCGGGGTTTAGGGGTTGAGCCCCAGCATTTT. Its translation is CSARRGLGVEPQHF.

This chain joins TRBV6-1 and TRBJ2-3, with TRBD1 matching 9 bases. Germline trimming cut 10 bases from V and 3 bases from J; bases unmatched to any gene: 14. This CDR3 spans 16 amino acids. Germline V gene lookup returns CDR1 MNHNS and CDR2 SASEGT. The DNA of the CDR3 is TGTGCCACCTTACCCACAGGGGGCGCTTCTACAGATACGCAGTATTTT. Protein sequence: CATLPTGGASTDTQYF.

This clonotype came up once. Mismatch with germline at one junction end may stem from a read error. The genes are TRBV6-1 and TRBJ1-2; 7 bases agree with TRBD1. Germline assignment: CDR1 MNHNS and CDR2 SASEGT. The CDR3 sequence is 14 residues long. In DNA form, the CDR3 reads TGTGCCATCAGTGACCCCGGGACAGACTATGGCTACACCTTC. This translates into CAISDPGTDYGYTF.

The rearrangement links TRBV20-1 to TRBJ2-7; unclear D gene. The CDR3 covers 12 residues. The V gene's germline CDR1 is DFQATT and CDR2 SNEGSKA (reference sequence). V was shortened by 6 bases and J by 3 bases, with 12 bases between the two germline ends. In DNA, the CDR3 is TGCAGTGCCCGGGCCCAGGTCTACGAGCAGTACTTC. As protein: CSARAQVYEQYF.

The chain employs TRBV7-2 and TRBJ1-2; D might be TRBD1 (5 bases). The CDR3 has 17 amino acids. V lost 6 bases and J lost 7, with 27 bases in between. Germline lookup yields CDR1 SGHTA and CDR2 FQGNSA. CDR3 DNA sequence: TGTGCCAGCAGTCGTCGGGACTCCCTACTGGGTCGGTTTGGCTACACCTTC. The encoded protein is CASSRRDSLLGRFGYTF.

The sample holds a few counts of this clonotype. The chain is built from TRBV12-3 or TRBV12-4 and TRBJ1-2; D gene uncertain. Trimming shortened V by 2 bases and J by 4 bases, and 11 bases separated the two germline ends. The CDR3 length is 14 residues. The CDR3 spells CASSLPYDSYGYTF. The CDR3 DNA is TGTGCCAGCAGTTTACCATATGATAGCTATGGCTACACCTTC.

This clonotype appeared a few times. The limits of the CDR3 on the DNA are not certain, so only TCRdb's listed CDR3 is given. The chain is built from TRBV21-1 and TRBJ2-7; the table gives TRBD1 as D, unverified against the DNA. TRBV21-1 is tagged as a pseudogene. The CDR3 spans 15 residues, counting both ends. The CDR3 loop is CASSKVAPGAYEQYF.

By share of the sample, this clonotype is medium-sized. The chain has TRBV4-3 and TRBJ1-5; D is undetermined. The germline V gene encodes CDR1 LGHNA and CDR2 YSLEER. V gave up 4 bases and J gave up 0 bases, with 10 bases separating them. The CDR3 consists of 15 residues. The CDR3 protein is CASSRAFGSNQPQHF. DNA for the CDR3: TGCGCCAGCAGCCGAGCTTTCGGTAGCAATCAGCCCCAGCATTTT.

Only a few counts were recorded for this clonotype. J is TRBJ1-1 and V is TRBV29-1; D is unclear. The length of the CDR3 is 13 residues. Germline values: CDR1 SQVTM, CDR2 ANQGSEA. V gave up 4 bases and J gave up 2 bases, with 11 bases separating them. Here the CDR3 DNA reads TGCAGCGTTGGTTGGCAGTCCAACACTGAAGCTTTCTTT. It specifies CSVGWQSNTEAFF.

This chain uses TRBV5-1 with TRBJ1-1, with D hard to call. This CDR3 spans 13 amino acids. Between the trimmed V and J ends, which lost 0 bases and 2 bases, there was a span of 5 bases. From germline, CDR1 is SGHRS and CDR2 YFSETQ. The CDR3 loop reads CASSLGTNTEAFF. The CDR3 nucleotides read TGCGCCAGCAGCTTGGGTACCAACACTGAAGCTTTCTTT. Variable domain in full (rest from reference TRBV5-1 and TRBJ1-1): KAGVTQTPRYLIKTRGQQVTLSCSPISGHRSVSWYQQTPGQGLQFLFEYFSETQRNKGNFPGRFSGRQFSNSRSEMNVSTLELGDSALYLCASSLGTNTEAFFGQGTRLTVV.

This sequence joins TRBV7-9 and TRBJ1-2, with D perhaps TRBD1 (5 bases). CDR1 and CDR2 from the germline V gene are SEHNR and FQNEAQ (reference sequence). This CDR3 comprises 16 residues. Deletions cut 5 bases from V and 5 bases from J, with 21 bases between. CDR3 coding DNA: TGTGCCAGCAGCCCCGAGGGTCCAGGGCCGAATTATGGCTACACCTTC. Translating it yields CASSPEGPGPNYGYTF.

The rearrangement links TRBV10-3 to TRBJ1-1, with 7 bases aligning to TRBD1. V gave up 0 bases and J gave up 5 bases; unmatched junction bases: 12. The germline V gene has CDR1 ENHRY and CDR2 SYGVKD. The CDR3 contains 17 residues. CDR3 amino acids: CAISESPLGAGGTEAFF. The CDR3 DNA is TGTGCCATCAGTGAGTCCCCCCTCGGGGCAGGGGGAACTGAAGCTTTCTTT.

This clonotype was counted a single time. V usage is TRBV7-2 and J usage is TRBJ2-5; D possibly uses TRBD1 or TRBD2 (6 bases each). Germline V lookup: CDR1 SGHTA, CDR2 FQGNSA. The CDR3 contains 16 residues. The V gene lost 1 base and the J gene lost 4 bases, with 16 bases spanning the gap. DNA of the CDR3: TGTGCCAGCAGCTTAGGAGGGGGGCCTATATTAGAGACCCAGTACTTC. Protein: CASSLGGGPILETQYF.

This clonotype was seen only a few times. The chain has TRBV7-8 and TRBJ2-2; a weak D match, TRBD2 (5 bases). V was cut by 3 bases and J by 5 bases, with 7 bases left in between. Looked up from germline, CDR1 is SGHVS and CDR2 is FQNEAQ. This CDR3 is built from 13 residues. The CDR3 DNA sequence: TGTGCCAGCAGCTTGTCGGGAACCGGGGAGCTGTTTTTT. As protein: CASSLSGTGELFF.

This chain connects TRBV6-1 to TRBJ2-3, with 9 bases fitting TRBD2. CDR3 size: 15 residues. The V gene's germline CDR1 is MNHNS and CDR2 SASEGT. Trimming removed 2 bases from V and 4 bases from J; junction bases left unmatched: 4. CDR3 in amino acids: CASSEFSSGADTQYF. In DNA form, the CDR3 reads TGTGCCAGCAGTGAATTTTCTAGCGGGGCAGATACGCAGTATTTT.

The rearrangement joins TRBV20-1 to TRBJ2-3; 8 nucleotides line up with TRBD1. The CDR3 sequence is 12 residues long. Trimming cost V 5 bases and J 6 bases; bases outside gene matches: 4. CDR1 and CDR2 (germline): DFQATT, SNEGSKA (reference sequence). CDR3 protein: CSAGRGRDTQYF. CDR3 sequence (DNA): TGCAGTGCTGGCAGGGGGCGGGATACGCAGTATTTT.

The V call is TRBV7-9, the J call TRBJ1-1, with 7 positions matching TRBD1. The germline V gene encodes CDR1 SEHNR and CDR2 FQNEAQ (reference sequence). The CDR3 extends over 15 amino acids. J lost 5 bases, V lost 2 bases, and 8 bases had no gene match. The CDR3 DNA follows: TGTGCCAGCAGCTTATTGTCGGGGGACAGAACTGAAGCTTTCTTT. It specifies CASSLLSGDRTEAFF.

J is TRBJ1-5 and V is TRBV23-1; D is ambiguous. TRBV23-1 carries the ORF label, with uncertain function. The ends were cut back, 8 bases at V and 0 bases at J, with 2 bases in the middle. The CDR3 loop spans 11 amino acids. The CDR3 loop is CASLSNQPQHF. DNA for the CDR3: TGCGCCAGCCTTAGCAATCAGCCCCAGCATTTT.